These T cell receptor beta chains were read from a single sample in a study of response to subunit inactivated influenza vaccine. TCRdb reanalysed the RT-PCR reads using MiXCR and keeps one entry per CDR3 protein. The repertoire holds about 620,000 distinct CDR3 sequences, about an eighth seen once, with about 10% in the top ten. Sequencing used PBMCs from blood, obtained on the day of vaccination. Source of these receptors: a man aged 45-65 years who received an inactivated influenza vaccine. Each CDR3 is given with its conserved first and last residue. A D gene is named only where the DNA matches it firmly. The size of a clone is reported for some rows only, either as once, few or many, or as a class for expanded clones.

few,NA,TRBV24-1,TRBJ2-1,TGTGCCACCAGTGATCCGCCCTTGGACAATGAGCAGTTCTTC,CATSDPPLDNEQFF
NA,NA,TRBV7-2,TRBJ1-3,TGTGCCAGCAGCTTTCCACAACGGGGAAACACCATATATTTT,CASSFPQRGNTIYF
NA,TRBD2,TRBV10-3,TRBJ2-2,TGTGCCATCAGTGAGGGGGGGGTCGGGGAGCTGTTTTTT,CAISEGGVGELFF
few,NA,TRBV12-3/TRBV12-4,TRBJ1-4,TGTGCCAGCAGTGGGCCTAGGGAAAAACTGTTTTTT,CASSGPREKLFF
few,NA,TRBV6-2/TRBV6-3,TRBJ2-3,TGTGCCAGCAGTTACTCCTACACAGATACGCAGTATTTT,CASSYSYTDTQYF
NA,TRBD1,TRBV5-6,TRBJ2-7,TGTGCCAGCAGCTTCGGACAGGGTTTTTACGAGCAGTACTTC,CASSFGQGFYEQYF
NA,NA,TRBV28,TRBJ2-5,TGTGCCAGCAGTCCCGAGGGTAGTGGGAAGACCCAGTACTTC,CASSPEGSGKTQYF
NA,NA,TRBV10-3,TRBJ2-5,TGTGCCATCAGTGAGTCGAGTAGCCCAACCTTAAAAGAGACCCAGTACTTC,CAISESSSPTLKETQYF
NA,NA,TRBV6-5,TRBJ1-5,TGTGCCAGCAGTTTTGAGGGGCTACGCAATCAGCCCCAGCATTTT,CASSFEGLRNQPQHF
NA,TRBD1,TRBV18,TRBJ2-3,TGTGCCAGCTCACACCGGCAGGGGGTGACAGATACGCAGTATTTT,CASSHRQGVTDTQYF
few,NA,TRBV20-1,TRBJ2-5,TGCAGTGCTAGTGTCGGTCTAGGAGAGACCCAGTACTTC,CSASVGLGETQYF
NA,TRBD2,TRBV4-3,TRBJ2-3,TGCGCCAGCAGCCAAGGACTAGCGGGGGAAAGCACAGATACGCAGTATTTT,CASSQGLAGESTDTQYF
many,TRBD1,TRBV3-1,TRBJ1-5,TGTGCCAGCAGCCCTACAGGGGGCCGACAGCCCCAGCATTTT,CASSPTGGRQPQHF
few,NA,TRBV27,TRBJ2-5,TGTGCCAGCAGTTCCCCAGGGACGGGAAAAGAGACCCAGTACTTC,CASSSPGTGKETQYF
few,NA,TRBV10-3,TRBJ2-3,TGTGCCATCAGTGACTGGACGGAGGCAGATACGCAGTATTTT,CAISDWTEADTQYF
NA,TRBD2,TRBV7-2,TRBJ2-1,TGTGCCAGCAGCCGGACTAGCGGGACGAGGAATGAGCAGTTCTTC,CASSRTSGTRNEQFF
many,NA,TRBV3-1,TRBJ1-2,TGTGCCAGCAGCCCCGGGACAAGCTATGGCTACACCTTC,CASSPGTSYGYTF
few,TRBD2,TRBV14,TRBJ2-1,TGTGCCAGCAGCCAACTTATAGCGGGAGGGGCCTACAATGAGCAGTTCTTC,CASSQLIAGGAYNEQFF
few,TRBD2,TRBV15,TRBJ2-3,TGTGCCACCAGCAGGACTAGCGGGAGGGCAGATACGCAGTATTTT,CATSRTSGRADTQYF
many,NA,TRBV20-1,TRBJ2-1,TGCAGCCAGGGTATAGATGAGCAGTTCTTC,CSQGIDEQFF
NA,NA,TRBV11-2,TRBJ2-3,TGTGCCAGCAGCTTAGATAGGCTCGCAGATACGCAGTATTTT,CASSLDRLADTQYF
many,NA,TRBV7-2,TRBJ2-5,TGTGCCAGCAGCTTAGTTCCAGGGTCCGTGTGGGAGACCCAGTACTTC,CASSLVPGSVWETQYF
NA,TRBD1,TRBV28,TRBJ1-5,TGTGCCAGCAGGTCGGGACAGCCTAATCAGCCCCAGCATTTT,CASRSGQPNQPQHF
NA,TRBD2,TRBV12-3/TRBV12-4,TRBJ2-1,TGTGCCAGCGGCTATAGCGGGGAGGTTGAGCAGTTCTTC,CASGYSGEVEQFF
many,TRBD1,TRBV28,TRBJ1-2,TGTGCCAGCAGGACTGACAGGGGCTATGGCTACACCTTC,CASRTDRGYGYTF
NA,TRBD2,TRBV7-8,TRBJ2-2,TGTGCCAGCAGCTTATTGACTAGCGGGTTTCCGAGGAACACCGGGGAGCTGTTTTTT,CASSLLTSGFPRNTGELFF
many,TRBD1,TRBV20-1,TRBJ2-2,TGCAGTGCCCGGAGAGAAAGAGACAGGGGTGTAACCGGGGAGCTGTTTTTT,CSARRERDRGVTGELFF
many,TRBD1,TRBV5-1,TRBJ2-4,TGCGCCAGCAGCCAAGACAGGGGAGGAGGCAAAAACATTCAGTACTTC,CASSQDRGGGKNIQYF
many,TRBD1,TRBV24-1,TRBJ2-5,TGTGCCACCAGTGATAAACAGGGGGGGACCCAGTACTTC,CATSDKQGGTQYF
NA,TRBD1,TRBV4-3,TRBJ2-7,TGCGCCAGCAGCCAAGAAGGACAGGGAGGTCCCTCCTACGAGCAGTACTTC,CASSQEGQGGPSYEQYF
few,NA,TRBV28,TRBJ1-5,TGTGCCAGCAGTGAAGCCCCGGGGGGGCTGGGTCAGCCCCAGCATTTT,CASSEAPGGLGQPQHF
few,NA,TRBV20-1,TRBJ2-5,TGCAGTGCAACGGGAATGGAGACCCAGTACTTC,CSATGMETQYF
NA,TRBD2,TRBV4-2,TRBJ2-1,TGTGCCAGCAGCCAGAGCGGGAGGGCCTTTAATGAGCAGTTCTTC,CASSQSGRAFNEQFF
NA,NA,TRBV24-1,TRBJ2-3,TGTGCCACCAGTGACCCAGGACAAGCTAGCACAGATACGCAGTATTTT,CATSDPGQASTDTQYF
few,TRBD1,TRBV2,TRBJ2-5,TGTGCCAGCACCAAAGAAGGGACAGGGTGGGGAGAGACCCAGTACTTC,CASTKEGTGWGETQYF
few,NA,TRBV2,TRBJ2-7,TGTGCCAGCGGGGCCTACGAGCAGTACTTC,CASGAYEQYF
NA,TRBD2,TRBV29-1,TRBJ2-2,TGCAGCGTTGAGGCGGGAGGGGGGGAGCTGTTTTTT,CSVEAGGGELFF
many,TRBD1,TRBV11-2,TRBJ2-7,TGTGCCAGCAGCTTAGTAGCGCTGACAGGGAGCTCCTACGAGCAGTACTTC,CASSLVALTGSSYEQYF
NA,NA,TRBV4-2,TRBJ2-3,TGTGCCAGCAGCCAAGATGGGACGGGGGGCACAGATACGCAGTATTTT,CASSQDGTGGTDTQYF
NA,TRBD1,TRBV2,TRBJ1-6,TGTGCCAGCAGTGAAAAGGGCGGGGACAGGGGCTCCTATAATTCACCCCTCCACTTT,CASSEKGGDRGSYNSPLHF
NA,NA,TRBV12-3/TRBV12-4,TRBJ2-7,TGTGCCAGCAGTTTCTCCAGCTTATACGAGCAGTACTTC,CASSFSSLYEQYF
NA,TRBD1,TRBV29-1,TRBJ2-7,TGCAGCGTTGCCCCCCCCGGGACAGGGGGCTACGAGCAGTACTTC,CSVAPPGTGGYEQYF
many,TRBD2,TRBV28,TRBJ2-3,TGTGCCAGCAGCAGTACGGGACTAGCGTTCACAGATACGCAGTATTTT,CASSSTGLAFTDTQYF